This entry features one T cell receptor (beta chain) sequence. No antigen is known for it. Germline V CDR1 and CDR2: SGHRS, YFSETQ. This CDR3 comprises 14 residues. This sample is part of a study of OX40 agonist ivuxolimab in advanced cancers. Study-wide results and limits: Blood T cells, both CD4+ and CD8+, expanded clonally by week 6 at 0.1 to 3.0 mg/kg.

Sequencing used immunoSEQ multiplex PCR; TCRdb keeps in-frame clones, though not all of them. The sample lists over 50,000 clones; about 83% were seen once. The input for sequencing was CD4+ or CD8+ T cells sorted from blood, taken in a trial of the OX40 agonist ivuxolimab. The chain has TRBV5-1 and TRBJ2-5; 9 bases agree with TRBD2. Near its end, the DNA agrees better with TRBJ2-7, so the J call may be wrong. The receptor comes from an adult with an advanced solid tumor such as melanoma, head and neck, liver or kidney cancer. The CDR3 DNA is TGCGCCAGCCAGCGGACTAGCGAAACCTACGAGCAGTACTTC. Translation: CASQRTSETYEQYF.